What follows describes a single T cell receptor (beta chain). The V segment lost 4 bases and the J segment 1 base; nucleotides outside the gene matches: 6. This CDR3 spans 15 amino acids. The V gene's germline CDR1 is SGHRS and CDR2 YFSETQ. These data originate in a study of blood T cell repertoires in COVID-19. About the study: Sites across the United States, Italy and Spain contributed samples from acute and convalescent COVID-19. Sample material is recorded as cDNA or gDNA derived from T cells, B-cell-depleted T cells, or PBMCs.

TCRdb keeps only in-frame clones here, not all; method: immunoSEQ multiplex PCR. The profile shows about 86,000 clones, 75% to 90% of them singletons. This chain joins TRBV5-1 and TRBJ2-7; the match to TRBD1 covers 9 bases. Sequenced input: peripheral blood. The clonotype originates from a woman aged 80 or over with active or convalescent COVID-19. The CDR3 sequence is CASSTTGGISYEQYF. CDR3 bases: TGCGCCAGCAGCACGACAGGGGGGATATCCTACGAGCAGTACTTC.